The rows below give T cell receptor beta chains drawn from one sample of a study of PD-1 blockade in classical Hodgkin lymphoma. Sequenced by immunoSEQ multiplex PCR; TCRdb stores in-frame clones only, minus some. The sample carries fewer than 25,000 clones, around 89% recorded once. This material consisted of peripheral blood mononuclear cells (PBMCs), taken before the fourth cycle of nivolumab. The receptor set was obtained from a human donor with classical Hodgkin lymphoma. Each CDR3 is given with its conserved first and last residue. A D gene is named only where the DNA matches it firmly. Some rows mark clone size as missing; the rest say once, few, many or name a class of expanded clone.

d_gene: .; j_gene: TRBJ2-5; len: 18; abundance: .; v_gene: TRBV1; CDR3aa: CTSSQDPPLRGGRETQYF; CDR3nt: TGCACCAGCAGCCAAGATCCCCCTTTGAGGGGGGGCCGGGAGACCCAGTACTTC
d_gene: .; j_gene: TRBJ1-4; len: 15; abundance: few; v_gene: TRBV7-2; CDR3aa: CASSPRHATNEKLFF; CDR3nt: TGTGCCAGCAGCCCTAGACACGCAACTAATGAAAAACTGTTTTTT
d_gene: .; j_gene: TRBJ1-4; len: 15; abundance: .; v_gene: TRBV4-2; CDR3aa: CASSQVGVTNEKLFF; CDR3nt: TGTGCCAGCAGCCAAGTCGGAGTGACAAATGAAAAACTGTTTTTT
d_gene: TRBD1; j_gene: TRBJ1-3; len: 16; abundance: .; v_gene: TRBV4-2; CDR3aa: CASSQDRTGGGNTIYF; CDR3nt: TGTGCCAGCAGCCAAGATCGGACAGGGGGCGGAAACACCATATATTTT
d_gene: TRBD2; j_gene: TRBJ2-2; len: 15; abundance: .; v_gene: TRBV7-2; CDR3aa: CASSFSGGRAGELFF; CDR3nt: TGTGCCAGCAGCTTCAGCGGGGGGCGGGCCGGGGAGCTGTTTTTT
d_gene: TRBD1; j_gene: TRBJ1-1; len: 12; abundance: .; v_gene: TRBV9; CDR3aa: CASSALTGEAFF; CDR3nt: TGTGCCAGCAGCGCCTTGACAGGGGAAGCTTTCTTT
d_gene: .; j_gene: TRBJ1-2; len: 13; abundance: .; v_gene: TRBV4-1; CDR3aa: CASSQGAIYGYTF; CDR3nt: TGCGCCAGCAGCCAAGGGGCGATATATGGCTACACCTTC
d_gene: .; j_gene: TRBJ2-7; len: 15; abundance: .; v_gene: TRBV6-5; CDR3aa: CASSYGAGSTYEQYF; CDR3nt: TGTGCCAGCAGTTATGGTGCAGGCTCCACCTACGAGCAGTACTTC
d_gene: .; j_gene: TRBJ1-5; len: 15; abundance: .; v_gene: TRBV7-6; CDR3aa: CASSLTGASNQPQHF; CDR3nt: TGTGCCAGCAGCTTAACTGGGGCAAGCAATCAGCCCCAGCATTTT
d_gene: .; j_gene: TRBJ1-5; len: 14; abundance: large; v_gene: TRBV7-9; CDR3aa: CASSLGGLNQPQHF; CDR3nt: TGTGCCAGCAGCTTGGGGGGCCTCAATCAGCCCCAGCATTTT
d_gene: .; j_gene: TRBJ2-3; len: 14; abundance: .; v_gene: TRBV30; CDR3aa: CAWSRDTYTDTQYF; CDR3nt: TGTGCCTGGAGTCGGGACACCTACACAGATACGCAGTATTTT
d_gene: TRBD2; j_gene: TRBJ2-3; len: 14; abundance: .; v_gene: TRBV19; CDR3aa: CASSSASGRDTQYF; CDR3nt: TGTGCCAGTAGTAGCGCTAGCGGGAGGGATACGCAGTATTTT
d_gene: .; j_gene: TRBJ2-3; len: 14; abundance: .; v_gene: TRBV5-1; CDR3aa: CASSLDGGTDTQYF; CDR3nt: TGCGCCAGCAGCTTGGACGGGGGCACAGATACGCAGTATTTT
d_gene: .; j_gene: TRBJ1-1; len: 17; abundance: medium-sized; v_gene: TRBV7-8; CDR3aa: CASSSLGAITMNTEAFF; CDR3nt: TGTGCCAGCAGCTCCCTAGGAGCTATTACTATGAACACTGAAGCTTTCTTT
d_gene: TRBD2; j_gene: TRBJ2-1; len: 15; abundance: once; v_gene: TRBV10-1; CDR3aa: CASSDGLVVMDEQFF; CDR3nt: TGCGCCAGCAGTGACGGACTAGTGGTTATGGATGAGCAGTTCTTC
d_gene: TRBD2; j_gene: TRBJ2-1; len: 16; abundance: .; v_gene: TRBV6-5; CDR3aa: CASSYSSGGSYNEQFF; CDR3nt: TGTGCCAGCAGTTACTCTAGCGGGGGGTCCTACAATGAGCAGTTCTTC
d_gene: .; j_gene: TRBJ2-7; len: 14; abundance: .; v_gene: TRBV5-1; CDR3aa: CASSLGTSSYEQYF; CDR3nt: TGCGCCAGCAGCTTGGGAACCAGCTCCTACGAGCAGTACTTC
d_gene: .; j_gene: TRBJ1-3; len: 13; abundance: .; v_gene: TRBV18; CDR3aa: CASSEASGNTIYF; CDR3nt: TGTGCCAGCTCCGAGGCGTCTGGAAACACCATATATTTT
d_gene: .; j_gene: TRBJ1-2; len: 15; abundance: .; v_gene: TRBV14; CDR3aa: CASSQGTAWSYGYTF; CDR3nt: TGTGCCAGCAGCCAAGGAACAGCGTGGAGCTATGGCTACACCTTC
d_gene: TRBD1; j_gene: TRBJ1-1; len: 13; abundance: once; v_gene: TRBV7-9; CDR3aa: CASSLVGGAEAFF; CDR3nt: TGTGCCAGCAGCTTAGTAGGGGGCGCTGAAGCTTTCTTT
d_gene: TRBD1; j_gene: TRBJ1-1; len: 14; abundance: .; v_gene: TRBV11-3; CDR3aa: CASSSRRQGDEAFF; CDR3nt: TGTGCCAGCAGCTCAAGAAGACAGGGAGATGAAGCTTTCTTT
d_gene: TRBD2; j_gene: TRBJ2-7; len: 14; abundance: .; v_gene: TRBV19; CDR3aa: CASRLAGYSYEQYF; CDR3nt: TGTGCCAGTAGGCTAGCGGGTTACTCCTACGAGCAGTACTTC
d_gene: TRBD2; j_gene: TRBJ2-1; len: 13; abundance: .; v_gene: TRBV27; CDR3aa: CASSGLAGDEQFF; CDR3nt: TGTGCCAGCAGTGGACTAGCGGGGGATGAGCAGTTCTTC
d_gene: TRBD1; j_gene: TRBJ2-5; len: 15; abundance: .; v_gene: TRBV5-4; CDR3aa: CASSQDRGRLETQYF; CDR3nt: TGTGCCAGCAGCCAGGACAGGGGGAGATTGGAGACCCAGTACTTC
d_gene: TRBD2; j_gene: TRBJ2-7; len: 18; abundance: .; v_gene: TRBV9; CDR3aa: CASSGGLAGGPITYEQYF; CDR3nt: TGTGCCAGCAGCGGGGGCCTAGCGGGAGGGCCCATTACCTACGAGCAGTACTTC
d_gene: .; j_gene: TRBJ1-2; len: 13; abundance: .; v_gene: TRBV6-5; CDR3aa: CASSYTSNYGYTF; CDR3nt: TGTGCCAGCAGTTACACATCTAACTATGGCTACACCTTC
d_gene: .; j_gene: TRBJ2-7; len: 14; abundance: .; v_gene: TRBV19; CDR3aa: CASSPRDSRHEQYF; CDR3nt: TGTGCCAGTAGTCCTCGGGATAGCCGACACGAGCAGTACTTC
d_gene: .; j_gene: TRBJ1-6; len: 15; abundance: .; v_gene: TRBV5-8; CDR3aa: CASSLVRQGSSPLHF; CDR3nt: TGTGCCAGCAGCTTGGTCCGCCAGGGTAGTTCACCCCTCCACTTT
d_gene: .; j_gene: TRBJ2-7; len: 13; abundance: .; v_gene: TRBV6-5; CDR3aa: CASSTGFSYEQYF; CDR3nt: TGTGCCAGCAGCACGGGATTCTCCTACGAGCAGTACTTC
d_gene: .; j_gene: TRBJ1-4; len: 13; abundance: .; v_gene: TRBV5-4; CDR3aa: CASSGGIGEKLFF; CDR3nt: TGTGCCAGCAGCGGCGGGATTGGCGAAAAACTGTTTTTT
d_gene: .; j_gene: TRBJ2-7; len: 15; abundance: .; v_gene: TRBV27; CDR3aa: CASSLNPGAIYEQYF; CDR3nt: TGTGCCAGCAGTTTAAACCCCGGGGCTATCTACGAGCAGTACTTC
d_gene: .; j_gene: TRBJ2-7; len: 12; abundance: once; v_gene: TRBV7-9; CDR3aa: CASSLAGRPTYF; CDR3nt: TGTGCCAGCAGCTTAGCGGGCAGGCCCACTTACTTC
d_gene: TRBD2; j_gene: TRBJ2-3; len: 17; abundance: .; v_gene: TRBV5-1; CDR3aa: CASSLALAGGKADTQYF; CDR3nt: TGCGCCAGCAGCTTAGCGCTAGCGGGGGGGAAAGCAGATACGCAGTATTTT
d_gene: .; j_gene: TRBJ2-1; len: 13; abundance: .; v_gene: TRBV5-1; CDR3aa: CASSLDWGGEQFF; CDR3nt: TGCGCCAGCAGCTTGGATTGGGGAGGTGAGCAGTTCTTC
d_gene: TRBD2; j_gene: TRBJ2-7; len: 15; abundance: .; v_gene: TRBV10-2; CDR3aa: CASSERAGEPGEQYF; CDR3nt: TGCGCCAGCAGTGAGAGGGCGGGAGAGCCTGGAGAGCAGTACTTC
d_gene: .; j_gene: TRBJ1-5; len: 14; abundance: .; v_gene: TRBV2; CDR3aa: CASTRLVGNQPQHF; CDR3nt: TGTGCCAGCACCCGACTCGTGGGGAATCAGCCCCAGCATTTT
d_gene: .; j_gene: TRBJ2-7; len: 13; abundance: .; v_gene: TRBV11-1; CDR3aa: CASSAGRIYEQYF; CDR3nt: TGTGCCAGCAGCGCGGGACGCATCTACGAGCAGTACTTC
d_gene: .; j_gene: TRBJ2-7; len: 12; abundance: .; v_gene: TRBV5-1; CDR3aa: CASSLHSYEQYF; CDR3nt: TGCGCCAGCAGCTTGCACTCCTACGAGCAGTACTTC
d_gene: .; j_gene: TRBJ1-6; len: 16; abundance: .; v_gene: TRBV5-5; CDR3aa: CASNLDRYSYNSPLHF; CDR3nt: TGTGCCAGCAACCTTGACAGGTACTCCTATAATTCACCCCTCCACTTT
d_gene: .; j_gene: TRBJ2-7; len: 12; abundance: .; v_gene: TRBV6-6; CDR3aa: CASSFSSYEQYF; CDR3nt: TGTGCCAGCAGTTTCTCGTCCTACGAGCAGTACTTC
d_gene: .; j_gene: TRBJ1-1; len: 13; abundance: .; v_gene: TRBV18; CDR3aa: CASSPDSGTEAFF; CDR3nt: TGTGCCAGCTCACCAGATTCGGGGACTGAAGCTTTCTTT
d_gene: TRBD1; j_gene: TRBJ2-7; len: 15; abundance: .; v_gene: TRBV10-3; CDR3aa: CAISESYQGAGEQYF; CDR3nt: TGTGCCATCAGTGAGTCTTATCAGGGGGCCGGCGAGCAGTACTTC
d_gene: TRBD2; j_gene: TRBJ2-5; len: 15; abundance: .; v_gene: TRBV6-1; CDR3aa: CASSFTGTREETQYF; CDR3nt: TGTGCCAGCAGTTTTACGGGGACTAGAGAAGAGACCCAGTACTTC
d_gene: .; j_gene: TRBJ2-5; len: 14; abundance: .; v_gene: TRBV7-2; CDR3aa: CASSPLLRGETQYF; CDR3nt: TGTGCCAGCAGCCCCCTTTTGAGAGGGGAGACCCAGTACTTC
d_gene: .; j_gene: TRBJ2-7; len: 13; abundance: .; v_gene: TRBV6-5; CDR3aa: CASSYRALYEQYF; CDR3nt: TGTGCCAGCAGTTACAGGGCCCTCTACGAGCAGTACTTC
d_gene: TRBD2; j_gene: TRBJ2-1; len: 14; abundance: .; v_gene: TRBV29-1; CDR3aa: CSVLITSVVSLKFF; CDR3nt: TGCAGCGTTCTAATAACTAGCGTTGTTTCCTTAAAGTTCTTC
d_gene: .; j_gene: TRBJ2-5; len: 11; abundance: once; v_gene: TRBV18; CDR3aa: CASSRQETQYF; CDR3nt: TGTGCCAGCTCCCGTCAAGAGACCCAGTACTTC
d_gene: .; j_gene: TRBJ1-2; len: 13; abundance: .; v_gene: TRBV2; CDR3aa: CASSVKEGYGYTF; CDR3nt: TGTGCCAGCAGTGTGAAGGAGGGCTATGGCTACACCTTC
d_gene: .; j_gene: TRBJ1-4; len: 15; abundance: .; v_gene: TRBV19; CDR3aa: CASSIRAASNEKLFF; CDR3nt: TGTGCCAGTAGTATTCGGGCAGCCAGTAATGAAAAACTGTTTTTT
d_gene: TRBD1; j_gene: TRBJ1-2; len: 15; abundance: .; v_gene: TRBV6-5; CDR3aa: CASSFLNRGTYGYTF; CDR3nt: TGTGCCAGCAGTTTCCTCAACAGGGGTACCTATGGCTACACCTTC